This paragraph covers one T cell receptor (beta chain) sequence. Its specificity is unknown. Sequencing relied on immunoSEQ assay v3.0, run at survey level. Assay used: immunoSEQ multiplex PCR; TCRdb lists only in-frame clones, some missing. Of 30,000 or so clones listed, approximately 92% are singletons. The study drew at least one pre-ART and at least two post-ART PBMC samples from every donor. This sample is part of a study of long-term antiretroviral therapy in people with HIV. Study summary: The oldest specimens predate the 2015 immediate-ART recommendation by about a decade. Findings and caveats of the study: Repertoires looked antigen-experienced, with only a slight naive shift after ART.

CDR1 LNHDA and CDR2 SQIVND come from the germline V gene (reference sequence). V trimming: 6 bases; J trimming: 8 bases; junction bases outside the gene matches: 9. CDR3 size: 13 residues. The chain combines TRBV19 with TRBJ2-7; TRBD1 matches at 8 bases. The material sequenced was unsorted PBMCs, taken roughly 5 years after starting antiretroviral therapy. The sequence was obtained from a woman in her forties with HIV. CDR3 sequence reads: CASRDRQGTKQYF. The CDR3 nucleotides read TGTGCCAGTAGGGACCGACAGGGGACGAAGCAGTACTTC. The whole variable domain, filled in from reference TRBV19 and TRBJ2-7, reads DGGITQSPKYLFRKEGQNVTLSCEQNLNHDAMYWYRQDPGQGLRLIYYSQIVNDFQKGDIAEGYSVSREKKESFPLTVTSAQKNPTAFYLCASRDRQGTKQYFGPGTRLTVT.